This record concerns one T cell receptor (beta chain) sequence. The authors' processing: Estimation of nucleated cell counts was performed using reference gene primer amplification. Some clones are missing from TCRdb's copy, which holds only in-frame ones; the method was immunoSEQ multiplex PCR. The V and J calls and clone size were taken over from that table, and D and trimming were inferred from the DNA. The repertoire holds 55,000 to 90,000 clones, with roughly 85% as singletons. These data come from a study of blood T cell repertoires in COVID-19. Study-wide background: Acute and convalescent COVID-19 samples came from the United States, Italy and Spain.

Germline V lookup: CDR1 LNHNV, CDR2 YYDKDF (reference sequence). The CDR3 spans 19 residues. The J segment lost 3 bases and the V segment lost 3 bases, leaving 12 bases of the junction unmatched. This clonotype was obtained from a woman of 80 years or more with active or convalescent COVID-19. The chain couples TRBV15 to TRBJ1-5; 12 positions agree with TRBD1. The source material was peripheral blood. The CDR3, as DNA: TGTGCCACCAGCAGCCATACATCGGGACAGGGGGCAAACAATCAGCCCCAGCATTTT. Its protein product is CATSSHTSGQGANNQPQHF.